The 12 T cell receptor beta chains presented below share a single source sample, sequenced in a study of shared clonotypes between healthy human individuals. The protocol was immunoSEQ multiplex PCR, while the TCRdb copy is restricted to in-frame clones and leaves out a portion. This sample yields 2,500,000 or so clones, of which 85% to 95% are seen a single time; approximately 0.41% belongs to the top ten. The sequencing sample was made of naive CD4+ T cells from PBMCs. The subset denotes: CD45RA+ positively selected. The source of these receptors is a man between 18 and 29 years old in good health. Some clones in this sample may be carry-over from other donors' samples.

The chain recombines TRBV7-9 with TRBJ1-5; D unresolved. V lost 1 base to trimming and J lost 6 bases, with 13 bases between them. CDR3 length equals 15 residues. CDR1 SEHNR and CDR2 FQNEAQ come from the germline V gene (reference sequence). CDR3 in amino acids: CASSLVGNPAQPQHF. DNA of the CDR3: TGTGCCAGCAGCTTAGTCGGCAACCCAGCTCAGCCCCAGCATTTT.

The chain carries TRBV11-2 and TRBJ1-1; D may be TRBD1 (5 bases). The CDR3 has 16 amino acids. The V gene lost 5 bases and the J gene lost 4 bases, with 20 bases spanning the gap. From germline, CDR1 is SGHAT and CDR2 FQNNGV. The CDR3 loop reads CASSPRDAPWGTEAFF. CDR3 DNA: TGTGCCAGCAGCCCAAGGGACGCCCCTTGGGGCACTGAAGCTTTCTTT.

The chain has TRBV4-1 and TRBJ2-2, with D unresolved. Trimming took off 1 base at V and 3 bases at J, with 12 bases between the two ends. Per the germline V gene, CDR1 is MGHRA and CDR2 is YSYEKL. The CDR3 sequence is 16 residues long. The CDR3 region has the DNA TGCGCCAGCAGCCAAGTAATAGGGCCGTACACCGGGGAGCTGTTTTTT. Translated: CASSQVIGPYTGELFF.

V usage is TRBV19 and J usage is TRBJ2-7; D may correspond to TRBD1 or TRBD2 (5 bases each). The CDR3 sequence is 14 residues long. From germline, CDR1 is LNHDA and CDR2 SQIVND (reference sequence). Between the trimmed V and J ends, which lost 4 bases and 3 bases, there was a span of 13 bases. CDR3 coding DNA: TGTGCCAGTAGTAAACCGGGACCGCTCTACGAGCAGTACTTC. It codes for CASSKPGPLYEQYF.

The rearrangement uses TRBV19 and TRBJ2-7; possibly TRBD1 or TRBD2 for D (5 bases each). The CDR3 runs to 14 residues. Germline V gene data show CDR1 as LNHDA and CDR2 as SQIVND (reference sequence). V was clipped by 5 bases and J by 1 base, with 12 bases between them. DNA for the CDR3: TGTGCCAGTAGTGTGGGGGTCAGGTCCTACGAGCAGTACTTC. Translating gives CASSVGVRSYEQYF. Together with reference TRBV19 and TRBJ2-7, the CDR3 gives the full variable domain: DGGITQSPKYLFRKEGQNVTLSCEQNLNHDAMYWYRQDPGQGLRLIYYSQIVNDFQKGDIAEGYSVSREKKESFPLTVTSAQKNPTAFYLCASSVGVRSYEQYFGPGTRLTVT.

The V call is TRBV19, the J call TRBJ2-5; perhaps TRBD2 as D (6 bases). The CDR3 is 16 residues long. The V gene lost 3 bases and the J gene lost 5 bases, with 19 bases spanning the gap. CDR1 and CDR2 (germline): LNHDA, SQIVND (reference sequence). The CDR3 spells CASSIRDFYRRETQYF. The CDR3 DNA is TGTGCCAGTAGTATCCGGGACTTTTACCGGAGGGAGACCCAGTACTTC. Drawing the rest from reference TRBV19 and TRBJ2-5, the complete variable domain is DGGITQSPKYLFRKEGQNVTLSCEQNLNHDAMYWYRQDPGQGLRLIYYSQIVNDFQKGDIAEGYSVSREKKESFPLTVTSAQKNPTAFYLCASSIRDFYRRETQYFGPGTRLLVL.

Here the CDR3 DNA reads TGTGCCAGCGGGAGACGGTATCAGCCCCAGCATTTT. Amino acids: CASGRRYQPQHF. The V gene is TRBV6-5, the J gene TRBJ1-5; no clear D. V shed 8 bases and J shed 5 bases, with 10 bases lying between them. Looked up from germline, CDR1 is MNHEY and CDR2 is SVGAGI. CDR3 length: 12 amino acids.

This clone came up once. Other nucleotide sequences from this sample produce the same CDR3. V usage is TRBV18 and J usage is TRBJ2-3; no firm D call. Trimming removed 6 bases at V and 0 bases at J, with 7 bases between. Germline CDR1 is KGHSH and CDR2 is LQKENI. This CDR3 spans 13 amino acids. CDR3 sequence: CASSPPSTDTQYF. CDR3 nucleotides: TGTGCCAGCTCTCCCCCAAGCACAGATACGCAGTATTTT.

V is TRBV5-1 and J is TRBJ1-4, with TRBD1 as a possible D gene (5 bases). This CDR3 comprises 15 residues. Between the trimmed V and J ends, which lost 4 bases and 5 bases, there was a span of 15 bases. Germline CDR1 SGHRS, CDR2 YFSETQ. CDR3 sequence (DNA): TGCGCCAGCAGCCGAACCGAGGGGAACAATGAAAAACTGTTTTTT. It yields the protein CASSRTEGNNEKLFF.

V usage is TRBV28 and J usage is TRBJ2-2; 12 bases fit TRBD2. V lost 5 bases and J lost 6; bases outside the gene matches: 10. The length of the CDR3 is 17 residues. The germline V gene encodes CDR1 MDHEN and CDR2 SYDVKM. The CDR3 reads CASSLVLAGGLAGELFF. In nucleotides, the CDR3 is TGTGCCAGCAGTCTTGTACTAGCGGGAGGTTTAGCCGGGGAGCTGTTTTTT.

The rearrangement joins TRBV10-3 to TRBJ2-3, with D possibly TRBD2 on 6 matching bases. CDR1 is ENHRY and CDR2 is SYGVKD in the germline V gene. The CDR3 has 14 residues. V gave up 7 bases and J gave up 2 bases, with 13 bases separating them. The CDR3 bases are TGTGCCATCACGGCGGGGCTAGTCACAGATACGCAGTATTTT. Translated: CAITAGLVTDTQYF.

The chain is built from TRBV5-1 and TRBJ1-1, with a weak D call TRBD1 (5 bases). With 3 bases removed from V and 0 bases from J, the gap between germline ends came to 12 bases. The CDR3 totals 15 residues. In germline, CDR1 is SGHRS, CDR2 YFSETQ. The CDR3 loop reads CASSWGYRMNTEAFF. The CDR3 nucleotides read TGCGCCAGCAGCTGGGGTTACAGGATGAACACTGAAGCTTTCTTT.